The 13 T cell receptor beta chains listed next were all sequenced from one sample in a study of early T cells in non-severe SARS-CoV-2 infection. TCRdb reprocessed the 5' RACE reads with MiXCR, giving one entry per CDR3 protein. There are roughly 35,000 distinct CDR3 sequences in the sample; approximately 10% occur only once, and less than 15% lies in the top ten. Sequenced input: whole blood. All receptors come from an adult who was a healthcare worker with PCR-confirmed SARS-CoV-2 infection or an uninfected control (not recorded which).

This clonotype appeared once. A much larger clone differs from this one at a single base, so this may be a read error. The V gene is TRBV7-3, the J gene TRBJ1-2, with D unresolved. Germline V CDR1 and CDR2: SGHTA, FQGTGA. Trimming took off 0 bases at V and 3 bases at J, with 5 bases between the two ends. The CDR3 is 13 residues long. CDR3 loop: CASSLTRDYGYTF. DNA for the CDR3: TGTGCCAGCAGCTTAACTAGGGACTATGGCTACACCTTC.

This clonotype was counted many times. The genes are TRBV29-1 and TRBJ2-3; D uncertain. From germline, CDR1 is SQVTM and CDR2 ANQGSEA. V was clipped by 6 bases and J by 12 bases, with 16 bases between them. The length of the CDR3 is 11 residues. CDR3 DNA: TGCAGCGTCGAGTTAGGGTTGGTACAGTATTTT. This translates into CSVELGLVQYF.

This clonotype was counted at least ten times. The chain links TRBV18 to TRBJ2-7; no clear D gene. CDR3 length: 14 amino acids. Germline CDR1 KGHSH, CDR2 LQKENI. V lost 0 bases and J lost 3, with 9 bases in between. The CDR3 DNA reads TGTGCCAGCTCACCACCAGCATTGGACTACGAGCAGTACTTC. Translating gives CASSPPALDYEQYF.

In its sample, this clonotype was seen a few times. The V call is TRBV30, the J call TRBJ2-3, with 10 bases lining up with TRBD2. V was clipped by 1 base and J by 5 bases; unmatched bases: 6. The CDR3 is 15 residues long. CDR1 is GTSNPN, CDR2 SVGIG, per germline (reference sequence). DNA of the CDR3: TGTGCCTGGAGTGGCCTAGCGGGGGCGAGAGATACGCAGTATTTT. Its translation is CAWSGLAGARDTQYF.

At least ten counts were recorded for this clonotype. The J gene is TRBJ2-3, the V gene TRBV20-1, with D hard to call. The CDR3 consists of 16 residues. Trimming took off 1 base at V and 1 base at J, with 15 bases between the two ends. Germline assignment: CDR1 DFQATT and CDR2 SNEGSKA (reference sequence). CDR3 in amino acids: CSARGPGVVGTDTQYF. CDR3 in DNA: TGCAGTGCTAGAGGACCTGGGGTCGTAGGCACAGATACGCAGTATTTT.

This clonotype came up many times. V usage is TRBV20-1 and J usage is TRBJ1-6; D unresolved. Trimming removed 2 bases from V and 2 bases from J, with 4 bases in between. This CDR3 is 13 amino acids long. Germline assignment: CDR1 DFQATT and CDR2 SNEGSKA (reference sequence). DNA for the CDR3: TGCAGTGCTAGACCGACCTATAATTCACCCCTCCACTTT. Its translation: CSARPTYNSPLHF.

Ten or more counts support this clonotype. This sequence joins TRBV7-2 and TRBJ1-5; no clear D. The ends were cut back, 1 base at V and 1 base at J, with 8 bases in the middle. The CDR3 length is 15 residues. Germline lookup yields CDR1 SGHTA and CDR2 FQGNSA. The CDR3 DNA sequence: TGTGCCAGCAGCTTAGGGTCGAGAAGCAATCAGCCCCAGCATTTT. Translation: CASSLGSRSNQPQHF.

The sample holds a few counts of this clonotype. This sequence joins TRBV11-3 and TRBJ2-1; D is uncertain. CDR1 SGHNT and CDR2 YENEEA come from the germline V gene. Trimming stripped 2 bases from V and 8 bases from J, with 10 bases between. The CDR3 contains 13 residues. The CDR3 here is CASSLQQAHEQFF. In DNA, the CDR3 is TGTGCCAGCAGCTTACAGCAAGCCCATGAGCAGTTCTTC.

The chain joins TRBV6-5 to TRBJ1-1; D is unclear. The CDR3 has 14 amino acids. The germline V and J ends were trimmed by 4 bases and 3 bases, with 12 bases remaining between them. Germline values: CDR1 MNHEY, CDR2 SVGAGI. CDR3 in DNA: TGTGCCAGCAGTTTGGACGGACGGGACACTGAAGCTTTCTTT. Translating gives CASSLDGRDTEAFF.

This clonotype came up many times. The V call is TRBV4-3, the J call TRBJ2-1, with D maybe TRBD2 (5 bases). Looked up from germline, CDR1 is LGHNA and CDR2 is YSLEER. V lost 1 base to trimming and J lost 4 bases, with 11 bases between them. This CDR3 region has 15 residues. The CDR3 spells CASSQGRTGYNEQFF. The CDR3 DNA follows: TGCGCCAGCAGCCAAGGGAGGACTGGTTACAATGAGCAGTTCTTC.

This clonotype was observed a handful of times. The DNA of the CDR3 is TGTGCTAGTGGTTACCCCTCGGGCGAAAACACTGAAGCTTTCTTT. Protein product: CASGYPSGENTEAFF. V is TRBV12-5 and J is TRBJ1-1; D remains ambiguous. Germline CDR1 LGHNT, CDR2 FRNRAP. The V end lost 4 bases, the J end lost 2 bases, and 14 bases lay between the germline ends. CDR3 length: 15 amino acids.

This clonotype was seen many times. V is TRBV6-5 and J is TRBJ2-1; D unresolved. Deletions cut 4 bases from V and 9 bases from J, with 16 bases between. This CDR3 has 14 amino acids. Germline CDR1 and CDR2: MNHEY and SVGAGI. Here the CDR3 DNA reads TGTGCCAGCAGTTCTCACGTTACGCCCGGTGAGCAGTTCTTC. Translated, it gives CASSSHVTPGEQFF.

The CDR3 DNA follows: TGCAGTGCTAGAGGAAGCGGGGGTGATCCCTACGAGCAGTACTTC. The encoded protein is CSARGSGGDPYEQYF. The genes are TRBV20-1 and TRBJ2-7; 8 bases agree with TRBD2. The CDR3 is 15 residues long. With V trimmed by 1 base and J by 2 bases, 7 bases remained unmatched. CDR1 DFQATT and CDR2 SNEGSKA come from the germline V gene (reference sequence).